This T cell receptor beta chain was retrieved from a study of T cell changes during pregnancy in multiple sclerosis (dated by TCRdb to between 2019 and 2020). A note on the overall study: In women with multiple sclerosis, the researchers looked at how the T cell repertoire shifted as pregnancy progressed.

The germline V gene (reference sequence) sets CDR1 to LNHDA and CDR2 to SQIVND. Inclusive of the bounding cysteine and phenylalanine, the CDR3 is 19 residues long. Only the CDR3 region is kept as DNA, spanning 57 bases read in frame from base 1. V is clipped by 6 bases and J by 1 base, and the sequence between their germline boundaries is 27 bases long. Library construction relied on the immunoSEQ multiplex PCR assay. TCRdb took over this immuneACCESS table, retaining in-frame rearrangements with V and J assigned. Such tables are incomplete; in checked studies, under half of the missing clones stem from an unresolved V gene, and the remainder is unexplained. The sample profile shows approximately 85,000 clones; roughly nine tenths of them were found once. The ten largest account for roughly 2.5% of the sample. About this clone: What this receptor recognizes is not known. No per-base quality is available; no much larger clone lies one base away.

This sample comprised peripheral blood, obtained in the first trimester of pregnancy. This receptor was identified in a female donor with multiple sclerosis, enrolled in a pregnancy study. This chain is built from TRBV19 and TRBJ1-1; the best D guess is TRBD1, with 5 bases matching. The DNA sequence is as follows: TGTGCCAGTAGCCCCCTTGGGGCAGGTAGCCTACAATCGAACACTGAAGCTTTCTTT. Translated, it reads CASSPLGAGSLQSNTEAFF.